The clone carrying this TCR beta chain was detected many times. Its antigen is unknown. This record belongs to a study of CD8 T cells in ankylosing spondylitis. Via MiXCR, TCRdb re-called the 5' RACE reads, giving one row per CDR3 protein. The sample has more than 100,000 distinct CDR3 sequences, 15% to 20% seen once. CDR1 and CDR2 from the germline V gene are SGHAT and FQDESV (reference sequence). V shed 5 bases and J 5 bases; nucleotides not matched to a gene: 8. The length of the CDR3 is 15 residues. Overall study findings and caveats: Characteristic, it appeared, of ankylosing spondylitis blood was a TCR beta motif of several highly homologous variants. Earlier studies detected some motif variants in reactive arthritis synovial fluid and blood. Disease-linked clones were reportedly significantly enriched in matched ankylosing spondylitis synovial fluid.

The receptor's source is a male donor with ankylosing spondylitis. The J gene is TRBJ2-5, the V gene TRBV11-1, with TRBD2 identical over 10 bases. What was sequenced was blood, either unsorted or a sorted T cell fraction (not recorded which). In nucleotides, the CDR3 is TGTGCCAGCAGCCGTCTAGCGGGAGTAAGGGAGACCCAGTACTTC. As protein: CASSRLAGVRETQYF. The full variable domain, its missing parts supplied by reference TRBV11-1 and TRBJ2-5, is EAEVAQSPRYKITEKSQAVAFWCDPISGHATLYWYRQILGQGPELLVQFQDESVVDDSQLPKDRFSAERLKGVDSTLKIQPAELGDSAMYLCASSRLAGVRETQYFGPGTRLLVL.